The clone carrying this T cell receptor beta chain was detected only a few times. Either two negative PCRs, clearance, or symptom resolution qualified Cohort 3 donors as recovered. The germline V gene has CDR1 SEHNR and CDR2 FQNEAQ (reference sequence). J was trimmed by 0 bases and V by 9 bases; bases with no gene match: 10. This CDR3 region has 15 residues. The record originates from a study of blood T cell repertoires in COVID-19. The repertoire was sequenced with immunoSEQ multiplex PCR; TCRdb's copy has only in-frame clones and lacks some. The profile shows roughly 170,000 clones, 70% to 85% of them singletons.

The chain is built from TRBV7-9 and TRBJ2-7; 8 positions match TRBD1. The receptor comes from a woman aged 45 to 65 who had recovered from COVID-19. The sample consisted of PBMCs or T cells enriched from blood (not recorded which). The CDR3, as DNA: TGTGCCAGTAACGAAGGGACAGGCAGCTCCTACGAGCAGTACTTC. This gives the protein CASNEGTGSSYEQYF.